This T cell receptor beta chain was captured by sequencing in a study of blood T cell repertoires in COVID-19. Some clones are missing from TCRdb's copy, which holds only in-frame ones; the method was immunoSEQ multiplex PCR. The sample includes hundreds of thousands of clones, 80% to 90% of them seen just once. V was pared by 5 bases and J by 5 bases, with 8 bases of the junction left unmatched. CDR1 MDHEN and CDR2 SYDVKM come from the germline V gene. The CDR3 consists of 14 residues. In its sample, this clone was seen a few times. The sequenced material came from PBMCs or T cells enriched from blood (not recorded which). The chain is built from TRBV28 and TRBJ2-5; 7 nucleotides align to TRBD2. The sequence derives from a woman aged 40-49 years who had been exposed to COVID-19. CDR3 region: CASSTPRGGETQYF. The CDR3 region has the DNA TGTGCCAGCAGTACCCCAAGGGGAGGGGAGACCCAGTACTTC.